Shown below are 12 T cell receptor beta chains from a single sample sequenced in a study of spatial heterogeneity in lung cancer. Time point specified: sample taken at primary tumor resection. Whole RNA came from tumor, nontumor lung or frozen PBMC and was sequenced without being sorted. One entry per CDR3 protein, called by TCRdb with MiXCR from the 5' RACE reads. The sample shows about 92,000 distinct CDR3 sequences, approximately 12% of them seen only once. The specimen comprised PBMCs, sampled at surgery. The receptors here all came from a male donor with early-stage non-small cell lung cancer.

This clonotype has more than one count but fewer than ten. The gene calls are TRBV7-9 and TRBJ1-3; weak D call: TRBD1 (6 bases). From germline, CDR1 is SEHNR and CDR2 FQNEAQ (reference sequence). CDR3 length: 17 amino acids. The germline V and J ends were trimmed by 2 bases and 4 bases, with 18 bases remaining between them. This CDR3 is CASSLPLGTRYGNTIYF. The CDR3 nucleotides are TGTGCCAGCAGCTTACCCCTCGGGACAAGATACGGAAACACCATATATTTT.

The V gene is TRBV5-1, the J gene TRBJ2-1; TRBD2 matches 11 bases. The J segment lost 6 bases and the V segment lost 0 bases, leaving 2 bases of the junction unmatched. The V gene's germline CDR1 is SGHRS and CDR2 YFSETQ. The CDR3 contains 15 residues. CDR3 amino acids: CASSLGLAGINEQFF. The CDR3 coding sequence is TGCGCCAGCAGCTTGGGACTAGCGGGAATCAATGAGCAGTTCTTC.

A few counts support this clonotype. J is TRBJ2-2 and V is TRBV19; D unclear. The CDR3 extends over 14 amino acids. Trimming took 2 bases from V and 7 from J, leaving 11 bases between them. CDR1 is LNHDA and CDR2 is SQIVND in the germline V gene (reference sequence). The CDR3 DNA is TGTGCCAGTAGTATACCCGTACAAGTCGGGGAGCTGTTTTTT. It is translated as CASSIPVQVGELFF.

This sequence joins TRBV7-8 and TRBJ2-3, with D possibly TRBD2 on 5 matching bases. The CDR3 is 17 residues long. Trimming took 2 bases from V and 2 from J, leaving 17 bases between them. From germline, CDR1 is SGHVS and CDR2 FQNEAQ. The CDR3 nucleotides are TGTGCCAGCAGCTTAACCCTCGTGCGGGTTAACACAGATACGCAGTATTTT. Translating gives CASSLTLVRVNTDTQYF.

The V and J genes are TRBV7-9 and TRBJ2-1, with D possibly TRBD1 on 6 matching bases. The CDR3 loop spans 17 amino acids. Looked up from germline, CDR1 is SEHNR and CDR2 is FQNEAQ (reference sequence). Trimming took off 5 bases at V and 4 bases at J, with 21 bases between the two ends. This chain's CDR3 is CASSANRVFGPYNEQFF. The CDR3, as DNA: TGTGCCAGCAGCGCGAACAGGGTCTTCGGTCCTTACAATGAGCAGTTCTTC.

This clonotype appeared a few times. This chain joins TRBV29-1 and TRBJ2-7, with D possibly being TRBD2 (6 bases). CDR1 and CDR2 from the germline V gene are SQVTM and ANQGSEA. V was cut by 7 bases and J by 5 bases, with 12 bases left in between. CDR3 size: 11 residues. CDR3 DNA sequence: TGCAGCGCGGGACTGGGCCACGAGCAGTACTTC. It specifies CSAGLGHEQYF.

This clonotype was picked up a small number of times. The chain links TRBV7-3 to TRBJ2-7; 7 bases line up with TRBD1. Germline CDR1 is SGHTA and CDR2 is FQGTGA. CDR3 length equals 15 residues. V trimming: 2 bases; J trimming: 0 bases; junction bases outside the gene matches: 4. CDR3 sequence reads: CASSLDRDSSYEQYF. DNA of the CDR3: TGTGCCAGCAGCTTAGATCGGGACAGCTCCTACGAGCAGTACTTC. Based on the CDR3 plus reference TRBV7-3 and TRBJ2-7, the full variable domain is GAGVSQTPSNKVTEKGKYVELRCDPISGHTALYWYRQSLGQGPEFLIYFQGTGAADDSGLPNDRFFAVRPEGSVSTLKIQRTERGDSAVYLCASSLDRDSSYEQYFGPGTRLTVT.

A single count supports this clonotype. The CDR3 reads CAWSVSTADQPQHF. Here the CDR3 DNA reads TGTGCCTGGAGTGTATCGACAGCCGATCAGCCCCAGCATTTT. J is TRBJ1-5 and V is TRBV30, with D maybe TRBD1 (5 bases). Germline loops: CDR1 GTSNPN, CDR2 SVGIG (reference sequence). With 0 bases removed from V and 5 bases from J, the gap between germline ends came to 11 bases. The CDR3 is made up of 14 amino acids. The entire variable domain, with the rest obtained from reference TRBV30 and TRBJ1-5, is as follows: SQTIHQWPATLVQPVGSPLSLECTVEGTSNPNLYWYRQAAGRGLQLLFYSVGIGQISSEVPQNLSASRPQDRQFILSSKKLLLSDSGFYLCAWSVSTADQPQHFGDGTRLSIL.

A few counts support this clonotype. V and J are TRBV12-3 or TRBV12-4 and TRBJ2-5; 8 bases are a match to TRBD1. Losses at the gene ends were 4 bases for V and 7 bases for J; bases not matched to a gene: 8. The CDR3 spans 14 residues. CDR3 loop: CASSSKDRVGTQYF. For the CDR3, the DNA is TGTGCCAGCAGTTCAAAGGACAGGGTCGGGACCCAGTACTTC.

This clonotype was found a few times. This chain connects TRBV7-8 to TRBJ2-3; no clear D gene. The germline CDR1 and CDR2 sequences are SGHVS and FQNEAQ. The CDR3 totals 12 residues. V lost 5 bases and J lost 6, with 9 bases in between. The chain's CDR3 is CASSQLRDTQYF. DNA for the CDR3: TGTGCCAGCAGCCAGCTTAGGGATACGCAGTATTTT.

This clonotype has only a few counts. CDR3 nucleotide sequence: TGTGCCAGCTCACTACAGGGGTCGGACACTGAAGCTTTCTTT. This encodes CASSLQGSDTEAFF. J is TRBJ1-1 and V is TRBV18; TRBD1 matches 7 bases. Losses at the gene ends were 4 bases for V and 3 bases for J; bases not matched to a gene: 5. The germline gives CDR1 KGHSH, CDR2 LQKENI. CDR3 size: 14 residues.

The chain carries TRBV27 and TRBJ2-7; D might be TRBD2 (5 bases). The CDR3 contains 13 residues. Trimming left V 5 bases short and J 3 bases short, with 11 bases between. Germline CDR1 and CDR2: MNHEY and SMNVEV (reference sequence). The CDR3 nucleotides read TGTGCCAGCAGTCCGGGAATTGGCTACGAGCAGTACTTC. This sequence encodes CASSPGIGYEQYF.